The 19 T cell receptor beta chains in this list originate from one sample, sequenced in a study of shared clonotypes between healthy human individuals. Method: immunoSEQ multiplex PCR; TCRdb's copy keeps in-frame clones and lacks some. The repertoire has about 680,000 clones, just over 90% of them found once; the top ten carry approximately 22%. Naive CD8 cells, CD45RO-negative and positively selected for CCR7, excluded terminally differentiated effector memory CD45RA+ cells. Sequences were obtained from naive CD8+ T cells sorted from blood. The receptors come from a man between 25 and 39 years old in good health.

The genes are TRBV7-9 and TRBJ2-1, with D unresolved. Trimming removed 5 bases from V and 10 bases from J, with 6 bases in between. This CDR3 comprises 10 residues. Germline-derived CDR1 and CDR2 are SEHNR and FQNEAQ (reference sequence). CDR3 sequence: CASSPVEQFF. CDR3 DNA: TGTGCCAGCAGCCCTGTGGAGCAGTTCTTC.

The chain combines TRBV5-1 with TRBJ2-1, with D unclear. The CDR3 is made up of 15 amino acids. The V gene's germline CDR1 is SGHRS and CDR2 YFSETQ. The germline V and J ends were trimmed by 4 bases and 3 bases, with 14 bases remaining between them. CDR3 amino acids: CASSAAGVGYNEQFF. CDR3 in DNA: TGCGCCAGCAGCGCCGCTGGAGTGGGCTACAATGAGCAGTTCTTC.

The V and J genes are TRBV7-6 and TRBJ1-4; 7 bases line up with TRBD1. CDR3 length: 13 amino acids. J was trimmed by 8 bases and V by 5 bases; bases with no gene match: 5. In germline, CDR1 is SGHVS, CDR2 FNYEAQ. The CDR3 protein is CASSPRGVEKLFF. Written as DNA, the CDR3 is TGTGCCAGCAGCCCCAGGGGGGTGGAAAAACTGTTTTTT. The full variable domain, in which reference TRBV7-6 and TRBJ1-4 provide the parts outside the CDR3, is GAGVSQSPRYKVTKRGQDVALRCDPISGHVSLYWYRQALGQGPEFLTYFNYEAQQDKSGLPNDRFSAERPEGSISTLTIQRTEQRDSAMYRCASSPRGVEKLFFGSGTQLSVL.

This sequence joins TRBV7-8 and TRBJ2-3; 15 bases are a match to TRBD2. Looked up from germline, CDR1 is SGHVS and CDR2 is FQNEAQ. CDR3 size: 20 residues. The trim removed 4 bases at V and 2 bases at J, leaving 13 bases unmatched. CDR3 amino acids: CASSYLPGTSGRPHTDTQYF. The DNA of the CDR3 is TGTGCCAGCAGCTACCTACCCGGGACTAGCGGGAGGCCCCACACAGATACGCAGTATTTT.

The V call is TRBV19, the J call TRBJ1-1, with TRBD1 identical over 12 bases. The CDR3 is made up of 17 amino acids. The J segment lost 0 bases and the V segment lost 5 bases, leaving 7 bases of the junction unmatched. Germline V gives CDR1 LNHDA, CDR2 SQIVND (reference sequence). The CDR3 DNA is TGTGCCAGTAGTCCTCCGGGACAGGGGGCGATGAACACTGAAGCTTTCTTT. It is translated as CASSPPGQGAMNTEAFF.

V is TRBV29-1 and J is TRBJ2-3, with D perhaps TRBD2 (5 bases). Germline lookup yields CDR1 SQVTM and CDR2 ANQGSEA. Trimming took 0 bases from V and 1 from J, leaving 17 bases between them. This CDR3 contains 17 residues. The CDR3 region is CSVEDERSKGGTDTQYF. The CDR3, as DNA: TGCAGCGTTGAAGATGAGAGGTCGAAGGGAGGCACAGATACGCAGTATTTT.

The chain joins TRBV21-1 to TRBJ2-1; no check of the table's D call, TRBD2, against the DNA was made. TRBV21-1 is reported as a pseudogene. This CDR3 is 19 amino acids long. In DNA, the CDR3 is TGTGCCAGCAGCCCCAGGCGGGGACTAGCGGGAGGGCCATGGAATGAGCAGTTCTTC. The encoded protein is CASSPRRGLAGGPWNEQFF.

The rearrangement links TRBV9 to TRBJ2-5, with D uncertain. Germline V lookup: CDR1 SGDLS, CDR2 YYNGEE. The CDR3 extends over 13 amino acids. Trimming shortened V by 4 bases and J by 7 bases, and 14 bases separated the two germline ends. The CDR3 DNA follows: TGTGCCAGCAGCCCATTGGAATCGGGGACCCAGTACTTC. It codes for CASSPLESGTQYF.

Regarding this clone: This sample includes further DNA sequences coding for the same CDR3. V is TRBV6-6 and J is TRBJ1-3; no reliable D call. There are 13 residues in the CDR3. Trimming shortened V by 4 bases and J by 0 bases, and 4 bases separated the two germline ends. Looked up from germline, CDR1 is MNHNY and CDR2 is SVGAGI (reference sequence). CDR3 DNA: TGTGCCAGCAGTTCCTCCTCTGGAAACACCATATATTTT. Translating it yields CASSSSSGNTIYF.

This sequence joins TRBV29-1 and TRBJ2-5, with TRBD1 as a possible D gene (6 bases). Germline V gives CDR1 SQVTM, CDR2 ANQGSEA. The CDR3 runs to 16 residues. Trimming shortened V by 3 bases and J by 2 bases, and 19 bases separated the two germline ends. CDR3 residues: CSVEGLETGTQETQYF. CDR3 bases: TGCAGCGTTGAGGGGCTCGAGACAGGTACACAAGAGACCCAGTACTTC.

The chain couples TRBV2 to TRBJ2-7; D may be TRBD2 (5 bases). Germline CDR1 and CDR2: SNHLY and FYNNEI. There are 16 residues in the CDR3. V was pared by 0 bases and J by 2 bases, with 14 bases between. The CDR3 region has the DNA TGTGCCAGCAGTGAAGCTATGCAGGAGACTACCTACGAGCAGTACTTC. Residues: CASSEAMQETTYEQYF.

The chain joins TRBV6-6 to TRBJ2-3, with TRBD2 identical over 7 bases. With 6 bases clipped from V and 7 bases from J, the junction kept 10 bases outside the gene matches. Germline values: CDR1 MNHNY, CDR2 SVGAGI (reference sequence). The CDR3 length is 14 residues. CDR3: CASRKRDGWNTQYF. For the CDR3, the DNA is TGTGCCAGCAGAAAGCGGGATGGATGGAATACGCAGTATTTT.

This clone was seen a single time. The chain couples TRBV29-1 to TRBJ2-7, with a tentative D call TRBD1 (6 bases). The CDR3 totals 12 residues. CDR1 and CDR2 (germline): SQVTM, ANQGSEA. V lost 5 bases and J lost 4, with 12 bases in between. CDR3 in amino acids: CSVSWGLYEQYF. The CDR3 DNA reads as TGCAGCGTTTCCTGGGGGCTATACGAGCAGTACTTC.

This clone occurred once. This chain uses TRBV5-1 with TRBJ1-1, with TRBD1 matching 9 bases. Germline loops: CDR1 SGHRS, CDR2 YFSETQ. The CDR3 covers 16 residues. The junction had 10 bases not matched to a gene; V was cut back by 4 bases and J by 3 bases. CDR3 DNA sequence: TGCGCCAGCAGCCTCGGACAGGGGAAGCGGGACACTGAAGCTTTCTTT. It yields the protein CASSLGQGKRDTEAFF.

V is TRBV5-6 and J is TRBJ2-1; possibly TRBD1 for D (6 bases). Trimming cost V 4 bases and J 1 base, with 12 bases left between them. The germline gives CDR1 SGHDT, CDR2 YYEEEE. This CDR3 is 15 amino acids long. The chain's CDR3 is CASSPGHRSYNEQFF. CDR3 sequence (DNA): TGTGCCAGCAGCCCGGGACACCGATCCTACAATGAGCAGTTCTTC.

This chain links TRBV27 with TRBJ2-7; 8 bases are shared with TRBD2. The CDR3 totals 14 residues. Germline-derived CDR1 and CDR2 are MNHEY and SMNVEV (reference sequence). V was pared by 10 bases and J by 5 bases, with 13 bases of the junction left unmatched. CDR3 nucleotide sequence: TGTGCCACCGGGGGGGGTGTCGGGAGTAACGAGCAGTACTTC. Translating gives CATGGGVGSNEQYF.

The gene calls are TRBV29-1 and TRBJ1-2; TRBD1 matches at 10 bases. With 6 bases clipped from V and 7 bases from J, the junction kept 14 bases outside the gene matches. CDR1 is SQVTM, CDR2 ANQGSEA, per germline. CDR3 length equals 15 residues. The CDR3 protein is CSVQIRDRGEGGYTF. CDR3 DNA sequence: TGCAGCGTCCAAATCCGGGACAGGGGAGAGGGTGGCTACACCTTC.

V and J are TRBV4-1 and TRBJ1-4, with 10 bases that match TRBD1. This CDR3 has 17 residues. The germline CDR1 and CDR2 sequences are MGHRA and YSYEKL. Trimming cost V 1 base and J 8 bases; bases outside gene matches: 10. In DNA form, the CDR3 reads TGCGCCAGCAGCCAAGTAGGCCCGGGACAGGGGAAGGAAAAACTGTTTTTT. Protein sequence: CASSQVGPGQGKEKLFF.

This chain joins TRBV27 and TRBJ2-2; no firm D call. The CDR3 consists of 14 residues. Germline V gives CDR1 MNHEY, CDR2 SMNVEV (reference sequence). Trimming stripped 5 bases from V and 2 bases from J, with 9 bases between. The CDR3 spells CASSPLINTGELFF. The DNA of the CDR3 is TGTGCCAGCAGTCCCCTCATTAACACCGGGGAGCTGTTTTTT.